This T cell receptor (beta chain) was recovered during a study of cytotoxic CD8 clonotypes in ibrutinib-treated CLL. Study findings and constraints: Baseline values of clonality outstripped age-matched healthy donors and followed circulating CD8+ T-cell counts.

On this clone: Its antigen is currently unknown.

Libraries were prepared by immunoSEQ multiplex PCR; TCRdb keeps only in-frame clonotypes and omits some of them. The repertoire includes 65,000 to 95,000 clones, 86% of them detected once, and 5.4% sits in the top ten. This CDR3 has 14 residues. Germline CDR1 and CDR2: WNHNN and SYGVQD (reference sequence). Trimming left V 2 bases short and J 5 bases short, with 12 bases between. The sequencing used PBMCs, collected before ibrutinib treatment. This clonotype was sampled from a human donor with chronic lymphocytic leukemia. The chain couples TRBV10-1 to TRBJ1-1; weak D call: TRBD1 (5 bases). This chain's CDR3 is CASSERRGRTEAFF. The CDR3 nucleotides read TGCGCCAGCAGTGAGAGAAGGGGCAGGACTGAAGCTTTCTTT.